This passage covers 8 T cell receptor beta chains from one sample sequenced in a study of PD-1 blockade in mismatch repair-deficient tumors. Data came from immunoSEQ multiplex PCR; TCRdb stores just in-frame clones and leaves some out. The repertoire holds some 120,000 clones, 86% seen once, with about 14% in the top ten. This specimen was peripheral blood, taken 44 weeks after starting pembrolizumab. The receptor source for this set is an adult with mismatch repair-deficient cancer.

The rearrangement links TRBV7-9 to TRBJ2-2; 9 bases match TRBD2. V lost 2 bases, J lost 0 bases, and 4 bases stayed unmatched. The germline V gene encodes CDR1 SEHNR and CDR2 FQNEAQ (reference sequence). The CDR3 covers 17 residues. CDR3 region: CASSLRSGRTNTGELFF. The CDR3 DNA is TGTGCCAGCAGCTTACGAAGCGGGAGGACGAACACCGGGGAGCTGTTTTTT.

This sequence joins TRBV5-4 and TRBJ2-1; the match to TRBD2 covers 8 bases. V shed 0 bases, J shed 4 bases, and the junction held 3 bases outside the gene matches. Germline CDR1 reads SGHNT; CDR2 reads YYREEE (reference sequence). There are 15 residues in the CDR3. This CDR3 is CASSLGSGSYNEQFF. CDR3 bases: TGTGCCAGCAGCTTGGGAAGCGGGAGTTACAATGAGCAGTTCTTC.

This rearrangement joins TRBV2 to TRBJ2-7; no clear D. CDR3 length equals 14 residues. Germline assignment: CDR1 SNHLY and CDR2 FYNNEI. Deletions cut 8 bases from V and 0 bases from J, with 14 bases between. For the CDR3, the DNA is TGTGCCAGCTTTTTGAGACTTAGCTCCTACGAGCAGTACTTC. Translation: CASFLRLSSYEQYF.

The chain employs TRBV19 and TRBJ2-7; D not certain. From germline, CDR1 is LNHDA and CDR2 SQIVND (reference sequence). CDR3 length equals 16 residues. Between the trimmed V and J ends, which lost 4 bases and 1 base, there was a span of 17 bases. The CDR3 spells CASSTTAAGFSYEQYF. The CDR3 nucleotides read TGTGCCAGTAGTACGACCGCCGCAGGATTTTCCTACGAGCAGTACTTC.

The rearrangement joins TRBV19 to TRBJ2-4, with a weak D call TRBD1 (7 bases). V was cut by 3 bases and J by 1 base, with 16 bases left in between. Germline CDR1 is LNHDA and CDR2 is SQIVND (reference sequence). This CDR3 region has 17 residues. The CDR3 region is CASSMGGDREAKNIQYF. For the CDR3, the DNA is TGTGCCAGTAGTATGGGAGGCGACAGGGAGGCCAAAAACATTCAGTACTTC.

The J gene is TRBJ2-5, the V gene TRBV7-2; D unresolved. Per the germline V gene, CDR1 is SGHTA and CDR2 is FQGNSA. This CDR3 region has 13 residues. Between the trimmed V and J ends, which lost 5 bases and 13 bases, there was a span of 20 bases. This chain's CDR3 is CASSPWKSKTVYF. In nucleotides, the CDR3 is TGTGCCAGCAGCCCCTGGAAGTCCAAGACGGTGTACTTC. The variable domain in full, with the rest retrieved from reference TRBV7-2 and TRBJ2-5, is GAGVSQSPSNKVTEKGKDVELRCDPISGHTALYWYRQSLGQGLEFLIYFQGNSAPDKSGLPSDRFSAERTGGSVSTLTIQRTQQEDSAVYLCASSPWKSKTVYFGPGTRLLVL.

The chain is built from TRBV13 and TRBJ1-5, with no clear D. The V end lost 2 bases, the J end lost 7 bases, and 15 bases lay between the germline ends. Germline values: CDR1 PRHDT, CDR2 FYEKMQ (reference sequence). The CDR3 is 15 residues long. CDR3 DNA: TGTGCCAGCAGCTTAAGAGGCAGTGGAGGCCAGCCCCAGCATTTT. Protein product: CASSLRGSGGQPQHF.

This clone was counted between two and nine times. As DNA, the CDR3 is TGTGCCAGCAGTACCAGACCTTTTCATGGCTACACCTTC. Translated: CASSTRPFHGYTF. This chain connects TRBV6-5 to TRBJ1-2; D not certain. Trimming removed 5 bases at V and 6 bases at J, with 13 bases between. The CDR3 sequence is 13 residues long. Germline CDR1 is MNHEY and CDR2 is SVGAGI.